These T cell receptor beta chains were read from a single sample in a study of cytomegalovirus exposure and HLA in healthy donors. Sequencing used immunoSEQ multiplex PCR; TCRdb keeps in-frame clones, though not all of them. Among roughly 170,000 clones listed, roughly three quarters were seen once. The sequencing input was PBMCs. These receptors were taken from a woman aged 50 to 65 in good health and CMV-seropositive. CDR3s include the opening cysteine and the closing phenylalanine or tryptophan. The D gene is left open where the match is weak. Clone size is shown for a subset of rows, as once, few, many or a class of expanded clone.

cdr3_length: 20; d_call: TRBD1; clone_size: .; v_call: TRBV6-1; j_call: TRBJ1-2; cdr3_aa: CASSDQARGLRGGRHGGYTF; cdr3_nt: TGTGCCAGCAGTGACCAAGCCAGGGGGCTGCGTGGAGGACGACACGGTGGCTACACCTTC
cdr3_length: 16; d_call: TRBD1; clone_size: .; v_call: TRBV5-6; j_call: TRBJ1-5; cdr3_aa: CASSSMTGGLNQPQHF; cdr3_nt: TGTGCCAGCAGCTCCATGACAGGGGGTCTCAATCAGCCCCAGCATTTT
cdr3_length: 11; d_call: .; clone_size: .; v_call: TRBV29-1; j_call: TRBJ1-1; cdr3_aa: CSVVGTFEAFF; cdr3_nt: TGCAGCGTTGTAGGGACATTTGAAGCTTTCTTT
cdr3_length: 12; d_call: .; clone_size: .; v_call: TRBV10-3; j_call: TRBJ1-1; cdr3_aa: CAIRGSLTEAFF; cdr3_nt: TGTGCCATAAGGGGCTCTTTGACTGAAGCTTTCTTT
cdr3_length: 14; d_call: .; clone_size: few; v_call: TRBV6-5; j_call: TRBJ1-2; cdr3_aa: CASSPPRVDYGYTF; cdr3_nt: TGTGCCAGCAGCCCTCCGAGGGTTGACTATGGCTACACCTTC
cdr3_length: 12; d_call: .; clone_size: .; v_call: TRBV15; j_call: TRBJ1-3; cdr3_aa: CAVPGTGNTIYF; cdr3_nt: TGTGCCGTCCCAGGGACTGGAAACACCATATATTTT
cdr3_length: 14; d_call: TRBD2; clone_size: .; v_call: TRBV7-8; j_call: TRBJ2-7; cdr3_aa: CASSSTSGGREQYF; cdr3_nt: TGTGCCAGCAGCTCGACTAGCGGGGGGCGCGAGCAGTACTTC
cdr3_length: 18; d_call: TRBD1; clone_size: .; v_call: TRBV19; j_call: TRBJ1-3; cdr3_aa: CASSIRGQGVTSGNTIYF; cdr3_nt: TGTGCCAGTAGTATCCGAGGACAGGGGGTCACCTCTGGAAACACCATATATTTT
cdr3_length: 11; d_call: .; clone_size: .; v_call: TRBV10-3; j_call: TRBJ2-2; cdr3_aa: CAISVIGELFF; cdr3_nt: TGTGCCATCAGTGTCATCGGGGAGCTGTTTTTT
cdr3_length: 14; d_call: TRBD1; clone_size: .; v_call: TRBV6-1; j_call: TRBJ1-1; cdr3_aa: CATTKGAEDTEAFF; cdr3_nt: TGTGCCACTACCAAGGGGGCAGAGGACACTGAAGCTTTCTTT
cdr3_length: 16; d_call: TRBD2; clone_size: once; v_call: TRBV5-4; j_call: TRBJ2-7; cdr3_aa: CASTPGGTSGLYEQYF; cdr3_nt: TGTGCCAGCACCCCCGGCGGGACTAGCGGCCTCTACGAGCAGTACTTC
cdr3_length: 14; d_call: .; clone_size: .; v_call: TRBV28; j_call: TRBJ2-1; cdr3_aa: CASSEGSGYNEQFF; cdr3_nt: TGTGCCAGCAGTGAAGGGTCGGGGTACAATGAGCAGTTCTTC
cdr3_length: 17; d_call: TRBD2; clone_size: few; v_call: TRBV19; j_call: TRBJ2-6; cdr3_aa: CASSYLAGGLGANVLTF; cdr3_nt: TGTGCCAGTAGCTACCTAGCGGGGGGACTCGGGGCCAACGTCCTGACTTTC
cdr3_length: 15; d_call: TRBD1; clone_size: .; v_call: TRBV19; j_call: TRBJ2-2; cdr3_aa: CASSMATGSAGELFF; cdr3_nt: TGTGCCAGTAGTATGGCGACAGGGTCGGCCGGGGAGCTGTTTTTT
cdr3_length: 15; d_call: TRBD1; clone_size: .; v_call: TRBV7-8; j_call: TRBJ1-1; cdr3_aa: CASSRRGGFNTEAFF; cdr3_nt: TGTGCCAGCAGCCGGCGAGGGGGCTTTAACACTGAAGCTTTCTTT
cdr3_length: 14; d_call: TRBD1; clone_size: few; v_call: TRBV2; j_call: TRBJ2-7; cdr3_aa: CASSEETGANEQYF; cdr3_nt: TGTGCCAGCAGTGAGGAGACAGGGGCCAACGAGCAGTACTTC
cdr3_length: 11; d_call: TRBD1; clone_size: .; v_call: TRBV10-2; j_call: TRBJ1-1; cdr3_aa: CASGQGQKAFF; cdr3_nt: TGCGCCAGCGGACAGGGGCAAAAAGCTTTCTTT
cdr3_length: 15; d_call: .; clone_size: .; v_call: TRBV6-1; j_call: TRBJ1-1; cdr3_aa: CASSELEQGKTEAFF; cdr3_nt: TGTGCCAGCAGTGAACTCGAACAGGGTAAGACTGAAGCTTTCTTT
cdr3_length: 14; d_call: TRBD2; clone_size: .; v_call: TRBV6-1; j_call: TRBJ2-3; cdr3_aa: CASTGLKSTDTQYF; cdr3_nt: TGTGCCAGCACGGGACTAAAGAGCACAGATACGCAGTATTTT
cdr3_length: 16; d_call: TRBD1; clone_size: .; v_call: TRBV5-1; j_call: TRBJ1-6; cdr3_aa: CASSLVGDRANSPLHF; cdr3_nt: TGCGCCAGCAGCTTGGTGGGGGACAGGGCTAATTCACCCCTCCACTTT
cdr3_length: 14; d_call: .; clone_size: .; v_call: TRBV5-1; j_call: TRBJ1-2; cdr3_aa: CASSSDSGGYGYTF; cdr3_nt: TGCGCCAGCAGCTCGGACAGTGGGGGTTATGGCTACACCTTC
cdr3_length: 15; d_call: .; clone_size: .; v_call: TRBV6-1; j_call: TRBJ2-7; cdr3_aa: CASSLPLPRTYEQYF; cdr3_nt: TGTGCCAGCAGTCTACCCCTTCCCAGGACCTACGAGCAGTACTTC
cdr3_length: 14; d_call: TRBD2; clone_size: .; v_call: TRBV6-5; j_call: TRBJ2-1; cdr3_aa: CASSWTSGGGEQFF; cdr3_nt: TGTGCCAGCAGCTGGACTAGCGGGGGGGGTGAGCAGTTCTTC
cdr3_length: 12; d_call: .; clone_size: .; v_call: TRBV10-3; j_call: TRBJ2-5; cdr3_aa: CAIRGSPETQYF; cdr3_nt: TGTGCCATCAGAGGGAGCCCGGAGACCCAGTACTTC
cdr3_length: 16; d_call: .; clone_size: .; v_call: TRBV7-6; j_call: TRBJ2-2; cdr3_aa: CATHTRSGLNTGELFF; cdr3_nt: TGTGCGACACACACCCGGAGCGGGCTCAACACCGGGGAGCTGTTTTTT
cdr3_length: 16; d_call: TRBD1; clone_size: .; v_call: TRBV6-5; j_call: TRBJ2-7; cdr3_aa: CASSYGGQGAKNEQYF; cdr3_nt: TGTGCCAGCAGTTACGGGGGTCAGGGGGCGAAAAACGAGCAGTACTTC